Each of the 28 T cell receptor beta chains below was sequenced from the same sample in a study of T cell responses to AZD1222 COVID-19 vaccine. Using immunoSEQ multiplex PCR, the repertoire was profiled, and TCRdb retains in-frame clones only, with some absent. The table records under 150,000 clones, approximately 91% of them present only once. Specimen: peripheral blood, collected 28 days after the second AZD1222 dose. The receptor source for this set is an adult who received the AZD1222 COVID-19 vaccine.

The V gene is TRBV30, the J gene TRBJ1-4; D not certain. V lost 5 bases, J lost 8 bases, and 15 bases lay in between. The CDR3 spans 13 residues. The germline CDR1 and CDR2 sequences are GTSNPN and SVGIG (reference sequence). The CDR3 is CAWSGPLGEKLFF. CDR3 DNA: TGTGCCTGGTCTGGGCCACTCGGAGAAAAACTGTTTTTT.

The rearrangement joins TRBV19 to TRBJ1-5, with D perhaps TRBD1 (6 bases). The CDR3 is 13 amino acids. V was clipped by 8 bases and J by 6 bases, with 14 bases between them. CDR1 is LNHDA, CDR2 SQIVND, per germline (reference sequence). The CDR3 bases are TGTGCCAGTTCCCCGGGGGCGGGTCAGCCCCAGCATTTT. Residues: CASSPGAGQPQHF.

The CDR3 is CASSPGGANTIYF. As DNA, the CDR3 is TGTGCCAGCTCACCTGGAGGGGCAAACACCATATATTTT. The chain links TRBV18 to TRBJ1-3; D might be TRBD1 (5 bases). There are 13 residues in the CDR3. Germline CDR1 and CDR2: KGHSH and LQKENI. V gave up 3 bases and J gave up 6 bases, with 9 bases separating them.

This clone was seen only once. The DNA of the CDR3 is TGTGCCAGTAGTGCTGGTGGGGAGGGCTACACCTTC. Protein product: CASSAGGEGYTF. This chain connects TRBV19 to TRBJ1-2; the D is unclear. CDR3 length equals 12 residues. Between the trimmed V and J ends, which lost 5 bases and 8 bases, there was a span of 12 bases. CDR1 and CDR2 from the germline V gene are LNHDA and SQIVND (reference sequence).

J is TRBJ2-1 and V is TRBV3-1 (or the pseudogene TRBV3-2); TRBD2 aligns across 11 bases. The germline CDR1 and CDR2 sequences are LGHDT and YNNKEL (reference sequence). Losses at the gene ends were 6 bases for V and 4 bases for J; bases not matched to a gene: 11. The CDR3 length is 17 residues. The CDR3 DNA follows: TGTGCCAGCAGAATCTTTCTGATAGCGGGAGGGTACAATGAGCAGTTCTTC. Its protein is CASRIFLIAGGYNEQFF.

The V call is TRBV7-8, the J call TRBJ2-5; 8 positions match TRBD2. CDR3 size: 13 residues. Trimming removed 0 bases from V and 9 bases from J; junction bases left unmatched: 3. Germline assignment: CDR1 SGHVS and CDR2 FQNEAQ. DNA of the CDR3: TGTGCCAGCAGCTTAGCGCGGCGGGGGGCCCAGTACTTC. It codes for CASSLARRGAQYF.

The CDR3 bases are TGTGCCAGTAACCCTACGGACATGGTCAATCAGCCCCAGCATTTT. Amino acids: CASNPTDMVNQPQHF. V is TRBV19 and J is TRBJ1-5; a possible D gene is TRBD1 (5 bases). With 7 bases removed from V and 3 bases from J, the gap between germline ends came to 16 bases. The germline V gene has CDR1 LNHDA and CDR2 SQIVND (reference sequence). This CDR3 comprises 15 residues.

The chain employs TRBV28 and TRBJ2-5; 12 nucleotides match TRBD2. The germline gives CDR1 MDHEN, CDR2 SYDVKM. V trimming: 4 bases; J trimming: 2 bases; junction bases outside the gene matches: 8. The CDR3 contains 17 residues. The CDR3 protein is CASSSIGLAGNQETQYF. The CDR3 nucleotides read TGTGCCAGCAGTTCGATCGGACTAGCGGGAAATCAAGAGACCCAGTACTTC.

The chain combines TRBV27 with TRBJ1-6, with no clear D. Between the trimmed V and J ends, which lost 2 bases and 9 bases, there was a span of 14 bases. Per the germline V gene, CDR1 is MNHEY and CDR2 is SMNVEV (reference sequence). This CDR3 comprises 15 residues. In nucleotides, the CDR3 is TGTGCCAGCAGTTTAATAAGTCCAGTAGGTTCACCCCTCCACTTT. It encodes CASSLISPVGSPLHF.

This clone was counted a few times. The chain combines TRBV6-5 with TRBJ1-1; the D gene is possibly TRBD1 (5 bases). The CDR3 is made up of 14 amino acids. Germline V gene lookup returns CDR1 MNHEY and CDR2 SVGAGI. The V end was cut by 8 bases, the J end by 2 bases, with 15 bases between. The CDR3 here is CASSLGLINTEAFF. The CDR3 DNA reads TGTGCCAGCTCCCTGGGGCTTATAAACACTGAAGCTTTCTTT.

V gene TRBV4-2 combines with J gene TRBJ2-2, with D perhaps matching TRBD2 (5 bases). Trimming took off 1 base at V and 5 bases at J, with 14 bases between the two ends. The germline V gene encodes CDR1 LGHNA and CDR2 YNFKEQ. CDR3 length: 16 residues. The CDR3 reads CASSQARGWATGELFF. The CDR3 nucleotides read TGTGCCAGCAGCCAAGCCAGAGGGTGGGCGACCGGGGAGCTGTTTTTT.

V and J are TRBV14 and TRBJ2-7; D is unresolved. The CDR3 has 17 amino acids. From germline, CDR1 is SGHDN and CDR2 FVKESK. The ends were cut back, 4 bases at V and 2 bases at J, with 21 bases in the middle. This CDR3 is CASSPISRLEVPYEQYF. In DNA form, the CDR3 reads TGTGCCAGCAGCCCCATTTCTAGGCTAGAAGTGCCCTACGAGCAGTACTTC. The whole variable domain, remainder taken from reference TRBV14 and TRBJ2-7, is EAGVTQFPSHSVIEKGQTVTLRCDPISGHDNLYWYRRVMGKEIKFLLHFVKESKQDESGMPNNRFLAERTGGTYSTLKVQPAELEDSGVYFCASSPISRLEVPYEQYFGPGTRLTVT.

The chain links TRBV9 to TRBJ2-1; 11 positions agree with TRBD2. From germline, CDR1 is SGDLS and CDR2 YYNGEE. The CDR3 is 15 amino acids. Trimming took 4 bases from V and 2 from J; bases not matched to a gene: 2. The CDR3 here is CASSFSGGAYNEQFF. The DNA of the CDR3 is TGTGCCAGCAGCTTTAGCGGGGGGGCCTACAATGAGCAGTTCTTC.

The chain has TRBV5-1 and TRBJ1-2; perhaps TRBD1 as D (6 bases). This CDR3 has 14 amino acids. Trimming removed 0 bases from V and 2 bases from J, with 8 bases in between. Looked up from germline, CDR1 is SGHRS and CDR2 is YFSETQ. CDR3 coding DNA: TGCGCCAGCAGCTTGGAGGGGGTCAACTATGGCTACACCTTC. Translating gives CASSLEGVNYGYTF.

This rearrangement joins TRBV28 to TRBJ1-5; D is undetermined. CDR1 is MDHEN, CDR2 SYDVKM, per germline. The V end lost 5 bases, the J end lost 7 bases, and 6 bases lay between the germline ends. The CDR3 has 11 amino acids. CDR3: CASSRRQPQHF. The CDR3 DNA reads TGTGCCAGCAGTCGACGACAGCCCCAGCATTTT.

The chain is built from TRBV27 and TRBJ2-7; 8 bases are shared with TRBD2. The V segment lost 4 bases and the J segment 2 bases; nucleotides outside the gene matches: 1. Germline V gene data show CDR1 as MNHEY and CDR2 as SMNVEV (reference sequence). This CDR3 region has 13 residues. CDR3 DNA: TGTGCCAGCAGTTCCGGGAGGGCCTACGAGCAGTACTTC. It is translated as CASSSGRAYEQYF.

The chain is built from TRBV19 and TRBJ1-5; TRBD1 is a possible D gene (6 bases). CDR1 and CDR2 (germline): LNHDA, SQIVND (reference sequence). V dropped 5 bases and J dropped 5 bases, with 28 bases sitting between them. The CDR3 length is 19 residues. CDR3 residues: CASSPPRRHTGPSDQPQHF. The CDR3 DNA reads as TGTGCCAGTAGTCCACCCCGCCGTCACACAGGGCCTTCGGATCAGCCCCAGCATTTT.

This chain connects TRBV6-5 to TRBJ2-7; 8 positions agree with TRBD1. V trimming: 0 bases; J trimming: 3 bases; junction bases outside the gene matches: 4. CDR3 length equals 15 residues. CDR1 and CDR2 from the germline V gene are MNHEY and SVGAGI. CDR3 sequence: CASSYSNRGSYEQYF. The CDR3 nucleotides read TGTGCCAGCAGTTACTCAAACAGGGGGAGCTACGAGCAGTACTTC.

By its share, this clone is medium-sized. The chain recombines TRBV6-5 with TRBJ1-1; D gene ambiguous. V dropped 4 bases and J dropped 3 bases, with 15 bases sitting between them. The germline V gene has CDR1 MNHEY and CDR2 SVGAGI. The CDR3 sequence is 15 residues long. The CDR3 bases are TGTGCCAGCAGTTCCTACAGCTTCACGGACACTGAAGCTTTCTTT. Its translation is CASSSYSFTDTEAFF.

The chain carries TRBV25-1 and TRBJ2-7; D ambiguous. Between the trimmed V and J ends, which lost 4 bases and 0 bases, there was a span of 7 bases. Looked up from germline, CDR1 is MGHDK and CDR2 is SYGVNS. There are 13 residues in the CDR3. CDR3 DNA sequence: TGTGCCAGCAGTGTAACAACCTCCTACGAGCAGTACTTC. It encodes CASSVTTSYEQYF.

The genes are TRBV3-1 (or the pseudogene TRBV3-2) and TRBJ1-1, with unresolved D. The V and J ends lost 4 bases and 9 bases respectively, with 12 bases between them. Germline loops: CDR1 LGHDT, CDR2 YNNKEL (reference sequence). This CDR3 has 12 amino acids. In DNA, the CDR3 is TGTGCCAGCAGCCCCCACAGAGGTAAAGCTTTCTTT. Its translation: CASSPHRGKAFF.

The chain recombines TRBV3-1 (or the pseudogene TRBV3-2) with TRBJ2-3; D unresolved. The CDR3 runs to 12 residues. CDR1 LGHDT and CDR2 YNNKEL come from the germline V gene (reference sequence). Trimming shortened V by 4 bases and J by 5 bases, and 7 bases separated the two germline ends. Written as DNA, the CDR3 is TGTGCCAGCAGCCGAATTAGAGATACGCAGTATTTT. Amino acids: CASSRIRDTQYF.

J is TRBJ2-5 and V is TRBV6-2 or TRBV6-3; 12 nucleotides line up with TRBD2. The CDR3 spans 16 residues. Germline CDR1 is MNHEY and CDR2 is SVGEGT. Trimming took 1 base from V and 4 from J; bases not matched to a gene: 4. CDR3 region: CASSYWPGLAGETQYF. The DNA of the CDR3 is TGTGCCAGCAGTTACTGGCCGGGACTAGCGGGAGAGACCCAGTACTTC.

The chain links TRBV13 to TRBJ1-6; no definite D call. CDR1 PRHDT and CDR2 FYEKMQ come from the germline V gene (reference sequence). The ends were cut back, 2 bases at V and 4 bases at J, with 6 bases in the middle. CDR3 size: 14 residues. CDR3 residues: CASSLNAYNSPLHF. CDR3 bases: TGTGCCAGCAGCTTAAACGCTTATAATTCACCCCTCCACTTT. Drawing the rest from reference TRBV13 and TRBJ1-6, the complete variable domain is AAGVIQSPRHLIKEKRETATLKCYPIPRHDTVYWYQQGPGQDPQFLISFYEKMQSDKGSIPDRFSAQQFSDYHSELNMSSLELGDSALYFCASSLNAYNSPLHFGNGTRLTVT.

The chain couples TRBV7-3 to TRBJ2-7; the D gene could be TRBD1 or TRBD2 (5 bases each). The length of the CDR3 is 14 residues. Germline values: CDR1 SGHTA, CDR2 FQGTGA. Trimming took 2 bases from V and 5 from J, leaving 13 bases between them. This chain's CDR3 is CASSLGTARDEQYF. In DNA, the CDR3 is TGTGCCAGCAGCTTAGGGACCGCAAGGGACGAGCAGTACTTC. The full variable domain, completed using reference TRBV7-3 and TRBJ2-7, is GAGVSQTPSNKVTEKGKYVELRCDPISGHTALYWYRQSLGQGPEFLIYFQGTGAADDSGLPNDRFFAVRPEGSVSTLKIQRTERGDSAVYLCASSLGTARDEQYFGPGTRLTVT.

The gene calls are TRBV5-1 and TRBJ1-3; D gene ambiguous. CDR3 length: 13 residues. The germline gives CDR1 SGHRS, CDR2 YFSETQ. V lost 0 bases and J lost 4, with 5 bases in between. As DNA, the CDR3 is TGCGCCAGCAGCTTGGGGGTCGGAAACACCATATATTTT. Its translation is CASSLGVGNTIYF.

The genes are TRBV12-3 or TRBV12-4 and TRBJ2-7; tentatively, D is TRBD2 (5 bases). CDR3 length equals 12 residues. V lost 8 bases and J 6 bases, leaving 14 bases between the germline ends. The CDR3 sequence is CASGLIVFEQYF. The CDR3 DNA is TGTGCCAGCGGACTGATAGTCTTCGAGCAGTACTTC.

This chain connects TRBV11-3 to TRBJ2-7, with D possibly TRBD1 on 5 matching bases. Germline CDR1 and CDR2: SGHNT and YENEEA. The V gene lost 5 bases and the J gene lost 4 bases, with 12 bases spanning the gap. There are 13 residues in the CDR3. The CDR3 sequence is CASSPQAGYEQYF. The CDR3, as DNA: TGTGCCAGCAGCCCACAGGCAGGGTACGAGCAGTACTTC.